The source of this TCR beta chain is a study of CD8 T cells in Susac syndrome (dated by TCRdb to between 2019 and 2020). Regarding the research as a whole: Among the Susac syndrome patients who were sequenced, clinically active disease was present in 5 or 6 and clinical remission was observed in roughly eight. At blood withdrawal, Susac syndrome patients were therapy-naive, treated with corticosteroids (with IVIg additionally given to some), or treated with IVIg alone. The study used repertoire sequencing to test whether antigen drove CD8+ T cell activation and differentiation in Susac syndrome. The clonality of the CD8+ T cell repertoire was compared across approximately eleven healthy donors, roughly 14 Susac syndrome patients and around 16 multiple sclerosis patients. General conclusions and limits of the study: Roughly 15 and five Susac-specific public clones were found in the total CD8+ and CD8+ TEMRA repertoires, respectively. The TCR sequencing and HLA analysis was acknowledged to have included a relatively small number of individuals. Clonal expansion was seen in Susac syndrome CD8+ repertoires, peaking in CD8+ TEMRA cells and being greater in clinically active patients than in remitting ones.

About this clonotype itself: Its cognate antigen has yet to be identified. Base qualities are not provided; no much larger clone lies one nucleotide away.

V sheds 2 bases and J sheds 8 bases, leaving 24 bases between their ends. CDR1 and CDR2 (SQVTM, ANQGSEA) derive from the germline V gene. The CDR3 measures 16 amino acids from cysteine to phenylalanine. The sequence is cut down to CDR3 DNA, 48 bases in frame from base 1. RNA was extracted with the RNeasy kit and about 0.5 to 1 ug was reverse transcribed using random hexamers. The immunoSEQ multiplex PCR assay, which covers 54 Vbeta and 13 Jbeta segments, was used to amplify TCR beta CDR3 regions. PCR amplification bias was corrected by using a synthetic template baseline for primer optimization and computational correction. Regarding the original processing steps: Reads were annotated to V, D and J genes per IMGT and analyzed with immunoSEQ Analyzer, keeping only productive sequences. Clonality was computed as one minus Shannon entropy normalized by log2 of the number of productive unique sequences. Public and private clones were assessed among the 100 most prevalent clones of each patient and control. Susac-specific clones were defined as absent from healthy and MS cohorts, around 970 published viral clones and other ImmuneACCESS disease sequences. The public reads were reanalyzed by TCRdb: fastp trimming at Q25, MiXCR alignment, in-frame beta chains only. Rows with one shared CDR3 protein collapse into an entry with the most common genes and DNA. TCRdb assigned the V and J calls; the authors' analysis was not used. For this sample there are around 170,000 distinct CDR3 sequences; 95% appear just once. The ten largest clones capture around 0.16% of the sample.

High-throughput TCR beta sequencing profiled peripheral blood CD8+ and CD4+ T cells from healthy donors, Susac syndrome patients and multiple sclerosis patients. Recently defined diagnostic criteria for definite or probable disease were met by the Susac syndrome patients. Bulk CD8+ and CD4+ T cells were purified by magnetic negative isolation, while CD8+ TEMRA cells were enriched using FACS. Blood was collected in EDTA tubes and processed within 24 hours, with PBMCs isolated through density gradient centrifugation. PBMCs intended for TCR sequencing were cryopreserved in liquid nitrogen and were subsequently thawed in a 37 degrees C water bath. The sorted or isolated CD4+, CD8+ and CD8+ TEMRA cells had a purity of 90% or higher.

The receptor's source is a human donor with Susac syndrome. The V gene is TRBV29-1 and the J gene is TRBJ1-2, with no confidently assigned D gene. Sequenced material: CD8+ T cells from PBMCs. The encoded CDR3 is CSVERLEQRTNEGYTF. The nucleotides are TGCAGCGTTGAAAGGCTCGAACAGCGGACGAATGAAGGCTACACCTTC.